Shown below are 17 T cell receptor beta chains from a single sample sequenced in a study of tissue T cells after allogeneic stem cell transplantation. Clones were read by immunoSEQ multiplex PCR, and TCRdb kept only the in-frame ones, dropping some. Of 6,000 or so clones in the sample, more than 40% were seen once. Time point defined: mouse harvest day 7 after allogeneic transplant. Each mouse received 10^7 T-cell-depleted marrow cells plus 10^6 splenic CD5+ T cells by tail vein. The material sequenced was gut tissue. The origin of the receptors is a female BALB/c mouse given C57BL/6 T cells with graft-versus-host disease after an allogeneic hematopoietic cell transplant.

Comments on this clone: Mouse germline and gene names are used. Coverage ceases 1 residue before the CDR3 finishes, and the germline J gene fills in the end. V is TRBV14 and J is TRBJ2-2, with D possibly TRBD1 on 6 matching bases. CDR3 size: 15 residues. Germline values: CDR1 SGHDT, CDR2 FRDEAV. V gave up 5 bases and J gave up 2 bases, with 13 bases separating them. The CDR3 loop reads CASRSRGRNTGQLYF. Partial CDR3 DNA: TGTGCCAGCAGATCCAGGGGAAGGAACACCGGGCAGCTCTAC.

In the case of this clone: Gene and germline names: mouse. The read finishes 1 residue shy of the CDR3 end, and the germline J gene is used to complete it. The J gene is TRBJ2-1, the V gene TRBV12-2; TRBD2 matches at 7 bases. V lost 6 bases and J lost 4; bases outside the gene matches: 2. Germline V gene sequence: CDR1 SGHLS, CDR2 HYDKME. CDR3 length: 12 amino acids. The CDR3: CASRLGYAEQFF. The covered CDR3 bases are TGTGCCAGCCGACTGGGTTATGCTGAGCAGTTC.

Turning to this clone: The genes are named according to mouse. The CDR3 goes on 1 residue after the read ends, and that part is filled in from the germline J gene. The J gene is TRBJ2-7, the V gene TRBV15, with TRBD1 matching over 8 bases. The V gene end was trimmed by 5 bases and the J gene end by 7 bases; junction bases not matched to a gene: 7. From germline, CDR1 is SGHND and CDR2 FRSKSL. CDR3 size: 13 residues. The part of the CDR3 DNA that was read is TGTGCCAGCAGTAAACCAGGGGGCTGGGAACAGTAC. The encoded protein is CASSKPGGWEQY. The complete CDR3 reads CASSKPGGWEQYF.

A remark on this clone: Gene names are the mouse ones. The CDR3 end falls 1 residue outside the read, so it is completed with the germline J gene. The chain uses TRBV12-1 and TRBJ2-2; 10 nucleotides align to TRBD2. Trimming took 2 bases from V and 3 from J; bases not matched to a gene: 2. The CDR3 covers 15 residues. CDR1 and CDR2 (germline): SGHSN, HYEKVE. The CDR3 sequence is CASSPDWGDTGQLYF. CDR3 DNA (partial): TGTGCCAGCTCTCCTGACTGGGGGGACACCGGGCAGCTCTAC.

As for this clone: Gene names refer to mouse genes. The read falls 1 residue short of the CDR3 end, and the missing part is taken from the germline J gene. Other DNA sequences within the sample encode an identical CDR3. V gene TRBV13-3 combines with J gene TRBJ2-3; a possible D gene is TRBD1 (6 bases). V lost 2 bases to trimming and J lost 3 bases, with 16 bases between them. The CDR3 totals 16 residues. The V gene's germline CDR1 is NNHDY and CDR2 SYVADS. CDR3 amino acids: CASSDLGQPSAETLYF. CDR3 DNA, as far as it was read: TGTGCCAGCAGTGACCTCGGACAGCCTAGCGCAGAAACGCTGTAT.

This clone was counted only a few times. Mouse germline and gene names are used. The read is 1 residue too short to cover the CDR3 end, so that end is filled in from the germline J gene. The chain couples TRBV23 to TRBJ1-1; TRBD1, the table's D call, lacks a check against the DNA. This CDR3 has 13 residues. Germline V CDR1 and CDR2: KGHTA, FQNQQP. Partial CDR3 DNA: TGCTCCAGCAGTCAATCCCAGGCCACAGAAGTCTTC. Its translation: CSSSQSQATEVF. The whole CDR3 is CSSSQSQATEVFF.

Of note for this clone: The gene symbols are mouse symbols. With the read ending 1 residue before the CDR3 end, the germline J gene is used to fill in that end. J is TRBJ1-3 and V is TRBV26; 8 bases map to TRBD1. Germline V gives CDR1 KGHPV, CDR2 FQNQEV (reference sequence). V lost 5 bases to trimming and J lost 0 bases; unmatched junction nucleotides: 3. This CDR3 region has 15 residues. CDR3 DNA, as far as it was read: TGTGCCAGCAGTGGACAGGGTTATTCTGGAAATACGCTCTAT. This encodes CASSGQGYSGNTLY. The entire CDR3 sequence reads CASSGQGYSGNTLYF. Full variable domain (remainder filled in from reference TRBV26 and TRBJ1-3): NSKVIQTPRYLVKGQGQKAKMRCIPEKGHPVVFWYQQNKNNEFKFLINFQNQEVLQQIDMTEKRFSAECPSNSPCSLEIQSSEAGDSALYLCASSGQGYSGNTLYFGEGSRLIVV.

Comment on this clone: Gene and germline names: mouse. The sequence runs out 1 residue before the end of the CDR3; the remainder is reconstructed from the germline J gene. The rearrangement links TRBV15 to TRBJ2-3; 9 bases agree with TRBD2. V gave up 3 bases and J gave up 1 base; unmatched junction bases: 2. This CDR3 comprises 15 residues. Per germline, CDR1 SGHND and CDR2 FRSKSL. Here the CDR3 reads CASSFGGAGAETLYF. Partial CDR3 DNA: TGTGCCAGCAGTTTTGGGGGGGCGGGTGCAGAAACGCTGTAT.

On this clone itself: The gene names given are mouse names. From the germline J gene comes the end of the CDR3, since the read stops 1 residue before it. The chain has TRBV26 and TRBJ2-3; TRBD1 matches 8 bases. Germline trimming cut 2 bases from V and 3 bases from J; bases unmatched to any gene: 1. The CDR3 is 14 amino acids. Per germline, CDR1 KGHPV and CDR2 FQNQEV (reference sequence). This chain's CDR3 is CASSLQGAAETLYF. The DNA read from the CDR3 is TGTGCCAGCAGTCTGCAGGGGGCGGCAGAAACGCTGTAT.

Only one count was recorded for this clone. Mouse gene names and germline throughout. The sequenced fragment ends 1 residue before the CDR3 boundary, so the rest is inferred from the germline J gene. The chain employs TRBV26 and TRBJ2-1, with D possibly matching TRBD1 (5 bases). V was shortened by 0 bases and J by 1 base, with 7 bases between the two germline ends. This CDR3 comprises 15 residues. Per germline, CDR1 KGHPV and CDR2 FQNQEV (reference sequence). The covered CDR3 bases are TGTGCCAGCAGTCTGTCGGCAGGGAACTATGCTGAGCAGTTC. Its protein product is CASSLSAGNYAEQF. The full CDR3 reads CASSLSAGNYAEQFF.

This clone was counted a few times. The germline and genes are mouse ones. From the germline J gene comes the end of the CDR3, since the read stops 1 residue before it. The chain uses TRBV26 and TRBJ2-7; 7 bases line up with TRBD1. Germline CDR1 KGHPV, CDR2 FQNQEV (reference sequence). The CDR3 contains 13 residues. The trim removed 4 bases at V and 4 bases at J, leaving 4 bases unmatched. The CDR3: CASSPGTAYEQYF. The covered CDR3 bases are TGTGCCAGCAGTCCCGGGACAGCATATGAACAGTAC. The whole variable domain, filled in from reference TRBV26 and TRBJ2-7, reads NSKVIQTPRYLVKGQGQKAKMRCIPEKGHPVVFWYQQNKNNEFKFLINFQNQEVLQQIDMTEKRFSAECPSNSPCSLEIQSSEAGDSALYLCASSPGTAYEQYFGPGTRLTVL.

By sample share, this clone is medium-sized. Gene names are mouse gene names. The CDR3 end lies 1 residue beyond the end of the read and is filled in from the germline J gene. The J gene is TRBJ2-7, the V gene TRBV24; D gene ambiguous. Germline lookup yields CDR1 KGHTA and CDR2 FRNEEI. The CDR3 contains 13 residues. V shed 4 bases and J shed 3 bases, with 10 bases lying between them. The CDR3 sequence is CASSPRTSYEQYF. The part of the CDR3 DNA that was read is TGTGCCAGCAGTCCCCGGACCAGCTATGAACAGTAC.

This clone has a handful of counts. Gene labels here are mouse ones. CDR3 protein: CASSRDGNSGNTLYF. Partial CDR3 DNA: TGTGCCAGCAGTCGGGACGGAAATTCTGGAAATACGCTCTAT. This rearrangement joins TRBV26 to TRBJ1-3, with D perhaps TRBD1 (5 bases). The read is 1 residue too short to cover the CDR3 end, so that end is filled in from the germline J gene. V lost 4 bases and J lost 0, with 10 bases in between. The CDR3 is 15 residues long. The V gene's germline CDR1 is KGHPV and CDR2 FQNQEV (reference sequence).

As to this clone: The genes are named according to mouse. The CDR3 end lies 1 residue beyond the end of the read and is filled in from the germline J gene. The genes are TRBV4 and TRBJ2-5; D not certain. Germline V gene data show CDR1 as LGHDT and CDR2 as YNNKQL (reference sequence). There are 11 residues in the CDR3. Trimming shortened V by 4 bases and J by 2 bases, and 1 base separated the two germline ends. CDR3 protein: CASSFQDTQYF. The CDR3 bases that were read are TGTGCCAGCAGCTTCCAAGACACCCAGTAC.

In its sample, this clone is medium-sized. Any gene name here is a mouse gene name. The read comes to an end 1 residue before the CDR3 does, leaving the germline J gene to fill in the end. The chain recombines TRBV26 with TRBJ2-7; TRBD2 matches at 10 bases. The CDR3 totals 14 residues. V shed 6 bases and J 4 bases; nucleotides not matched to a gene: 6. Germline V gene data show CDR1 as KGHPV and CDR2 as FQNQEV (reference sequence). The DNA read from the CDR3 is TGTGCCAGCAGGCTCGGGACTGGGGATTATGAACAGTAC. This gives the protein CASRLGTGDYEQY. In full, the CDR3 is CASRLGTGDYEQYF.

By sample share, this clone is medium-sized (0.01 to 0.1%). Gene names and germline refer to mouse. The read falls 1 residue short of the CDR3 end, and the missing part is taken from the germline J gene. J is TRBJ2-2 and V is TRBV23; TRBD2 is the table's D call and was not checked against the DNA. The CDR3 loop spans 13 amino acids. CDR1 KGHTA and CDR2 FQNQQP come from the germline V gene. The CDR3 protein is CSSSQSVGGQLYF. The CDR3 bases that were read are TGCTCCAGCAGTCAATCGGTGGGGGGGCAGCTCTAC.

To note about this clone: Mouse gene names apply. The read ends 1 residue early relative to the CDR3; the germline J gene fills the gap. This chain uses TRBV26 with TRBJ1-2; TRBD1 aligns across 7 bases. V lost 3 bases, J lost 0 bases, and 4 bases stayed unmatched. Looked up from germline, CDR1 is KGHPV and CDR2 is FQNQEV (reference sequence). CDR3 length equals 15 residues. Partial CDR3 DNA: TGTGCCAGCAGTCTCAGACAGGGTGCAAACTCCGACTACACC. This gives the protein CASSLRQGANSDYT. The whole CDR3 is CASSLRQGANSDYTF. The variable domain in full, completed from reference TRBV26 and TRBJ1-2, reads NSKVIQTPRYLVKGQGQKAKMRCIPEKGHPVVFWYQQNKNNEFKFLINFQNQEVLQQIDMTEKRFSAECPSNSPCSLEIQSSEAGDSALYLCASSLRQGANSDYTFGSGTRLLVI.